This passage covers 17 T cell receptor beta chains from one sample sequenced in a study of CD8+ T cells in alopecia areata. Treatment of the sample: oral pan-JAK inhibitor, 5-10 mg twice daily. Reverse transcription of extracted RNA yielded cDNA, which provided the sequencing template. Data came from immunoSEQ multiplex PCR; TCRdb stores just in-frame clones and leaves some out. The sample has approximately 180,000 clones, approximately 52% seen once; the top ten hold about a sixth. The sample was CD4+ T cells sorted from blood, taken between weeks 55 and 65, from a patient treated with tofacitinib. These receptors were collected from a human donor with alopecia areata.

This clone appeared a few times. V and J are TRBV6-5 and TRBJ2-4, with D unclear. Germline lookup yields CDR1 MNHEY and CDR2 SVGAGI. The CDR3 totals 13 residues. With 7 bases removed from V and 5 bases from J, the gap between germline ends came to 12 bases. The CDR3 nucleotides are TGTGCCAGCACCGGTAACTCAGAAAACATTCAGTACTTC. Protein: CASTGNSENIQYF.

The chain employs TRBV5-4 and TRBJ2-2; 7 bases line up with TRBD1. Germline CDR1 reads SGHNT; CDR2 reads YYREEE (reference sequence). The V segment lost 4 bases and the J segment 3 bases; nucleotides outside the gene matches: 6. The length of the CDR3 is 15 residues. In nucleotides, the CDR3 is TGTGCCAGCAGCGGGTACAGGGGAGACACCGGGGAGCTGTTTTTT. Its protein is CASSGYRGDTGELFF.

The V gene is TRBV10-2, the J gene TRBJ2-5, with a tentative D call TRBD2 (5 bases). Germline V CDR1 and CDR2: WSHSY, SAAADI. Trimming stripped 2 bases from V and 5 bases from J, with 9 bases between. This CDR3 region has 13 residues. The CDR3 protein is CASSEPPGETQYF. The CDR3 DNA sequence: TGCGCCAGCAGTGAGCCCCCGGGGGAGACCCAGTACTTC.

The V call is TRBV4-2, the J call TRBJ2-7, with D perhaps matching TRBD1 (6 bases). Germline lookup yields CDR1 LGHNA and CDR2 YNFKEQ. This CDR3 region has 15 residues. V was cut by 1 base and J by 5 bases, with 15 bases left in between. Written as DNA, the CDR3 is TGTGCCAGCAGCCAAGGGGCGCAGGGGAAAGACGAGCAGTACTTC. Protein: CASSQGAQGKDEQYF.

This rearrangement joins TRBV5-1 to TRBJ2-1; perhaps TRBD2 as D (6 bases). Germline values: CDR1 SGHRS, CDR2 YFSETQ. V lost 4 bases to trimming and J lost 10 bases, with 12 bases between them. CDR3 length equals 12 residues. The CDR3: CASSATRMEQFF. The CDR3 DNA is TGCGCCAGCAGCGCGACTAGGATGGAGCAGTTCTTC.

J is TRBJ1-4 and V is TRBV29-1; TRBD1 matches 7 bases. CDR3 size: 14 residues. With 6 bases clipped from V and 3 bases from J, the junction kept 7 bases outside the gene matches. Per the germline V gene, CDR1 is SQVTM and CDR2 is ANQGSEA. The CDR3 sequence is CSVRAQGANEKLFF. The CDR3 DNA reads TGCAGCGTGCGCGCCCAGGGGGCTAATGAAAAACTGTTTTTT.

The rearrangement joins TRBV25-1 to TRBJ2-7, with D unresolved. This CDR3 contains 13 residues. Germline CDR1 is MGHDK and CDR2 is SYGVNS. The ends were cut back, 6 bases at V and 2 bases at J, with 11 bases in the middle. The CDR3 DNA sequence: TGTGCCAGCAGCTCACAGAGAACCTACGAGCAGTACTTC. It translates to CASSSQRTYEQYF.

J is TRBJ1-2 and V is TRBV6-5, with 9 bases aligning to TRBD1. The CDR3 sequence is 13 residues long. V was pared by 5 bases and J by 8 bases, with 6 bases of the junction left unmatched. The germline V gene has CDR1 MNHEY and CDR2 SVGAGI. CDR3 nucleotides: TGTGCCAGCAGTATCACAGGGGGCAACGGCTACACCTTC. This sequence encodes CASSITGGNGYTF.

V gene TRBV30 combines with J gene TRBJ2-7; D possibly corresponds to TRBD1 (6 bases). CDR3 length: 13 amino acids. The V and J ends lost 8 bases and 6 bases respectively, with 20 bases between them. Germline V lookup: CDR1 GTSNPN, CDR2 SVGIG (reference sequence). Here the CDR3 DNA reads TGTGCCGCCCGAGGCCTGGACAGACGCGAGCAGTACTTC. Translation: CAARGLDRREQYF. Drawing the rest from reference TRBV30 and TRBJ2-7, the complete variable domain is SQTIHQWPATLVQPVGSPLSLECTVEGTSNPNLYWYRQAAGRGLQLLFYSVGIGQISSEVPQNLSASRPQDRQFILSSKKLLLSDSGFYLCAARGLDRREQYFGPGTRLTVT.

This clone appeared a few times. This rearrangement joins TRBV10-3 to TRBJ2-3, with TRBD2 as a possible D gene (5 bases). This CDR3 contains 15 residues. The germline CDR1 and CDR2 sequences are ENHRY and SYGVKD. V dropped 0 bases and J dropped 0 bases, with 7 bases sitting between them. This chain's CDR3 is CAISESEVSTDTQYF. CDR3 coding DNA: TGTGCCATCAGTGAGTCGGAGGTTAGCACAGATACGCAGTATTTT.

This clone has just a few counts. V and J are TRBV6-1 and TRBJ1-6; unclear D gene. CDR1 and CDR2 from the germline V gene are MNHNS and SASEGT. The V end was cut by 6 bases, the J end by 10 bases, with 10 bases between. This CDR3 is 12 amino acids long. The CDR3 protein is CASRSAGSPLHF. The CDR3 coding sequence is TGTGCCAGCAGGTCCGCCGGATCACCCCTCCACTTT.

The CDR3 coding sequence is TGTGCCAGCAGTTACTCACGGGGCACCTATGGCTACACCTTC. Its protein is CASSYSRGTYGYTF. J is TRBJ1-2 and V is TRBV6-5, with D perhaps matching TRBD1 (5 bases). V gave up 0 bases and J gave up 4 bases, with 9 bases separating them. The CDR3 runs to 14 residues. Looked up from germline, CDR1 is MNHEY and CDR2 is SVGAGI.

The J gene is TRBJ1-2, the V gene TRBV30; D is unresolved. The CDR3 length is 15 residues. Germline V lookup: CDR1 GTSNPN, CDR2 SVGIG (reference sequence). With 4 bases removed from V and 0 bases from J, the gap between germline ends came to 15 bases. This CDR3 is CAWTPVMNANYGYTF. The CDR3 DNA reads TGTGCCTGGACCCCAGTTATGAACGCTAACTATGGCTACACCTTC.

There are a few counts of this clone. The genes are TRBV5-1 and TRBJ2-7; TRBD1 is a possible D gene (5 bases). Germline V gene lookup returns CDR1 SGHRS and CDR2 YFSETQ. Trimming left V 5 bases short and J 1 base short, with 10 bases between. The CDR3 totals 13 residues. The CDR3 nucleotides read TGCGCCAGCAGGCCAGGGCCGTCCTACGAGCAGTACTTC. The encoded protein is CASRPGPSYEQYF.

This chain uses TRBV7-8 with TRBJ2-5, with a possible D match to TRBD2 (5 bases). This CDR3 comprises 14 residues. Looked up from germline, CDR1 is SGHVS and CDR2 is FQNEAQ. V was clipped by 1 base and J by 5 bases, with 11 bases between them. As DNA, the CDR3 is TGTGCCAGCAGCTTAGGACTACCGCGTGAGACCCAGTACTTC. Encoded protein: CASSLGLPRETQYF.

The rearrangement uses TRBV30 and TRBJ2-7; the D is unclear. Germline V CDR1 and CDR2: GTSNPN, SVGIG (reference sequence). The germline V and J ends were trimmed by 2 bases and 2 bases, with 7 bases remaining between them. This CDR3 has 12 amino acids. CDR3 sequence: CAWSPSTYEQYF. Here the CDR3 DNA reads TGTGCCTGGAGTCCCTCGACCTACGAGCAGTACTTC.

V is TRBV5-1 and J is TRBJ2-3, with unresolved D. Looked up from germline, CDR1 is SGHRS and CDR2 is YFSETQ. This CDR3 region has 15 residues. V was trimmed by 2 bases and J by 0 bases, leaving 10 bases between them. The CDR3 spells CASSLRSASTDTQYF. The CDR3, as DNA: TGCGCCAGCAGCTTAAGGTCAGCTAGCACAGATACGCAGTATTTT.